Below, 26 T cell receptor beta chains from the same sample are listed, as sequenced in a study of cytomegalovirus exposure and HLA in healthy donors. Data came from immunoSEQ multiplex PCR; TCRdb stores just in-frame clones and leaves some out. Of roughly 330,000 clones listed, 87% were seen once; the top ten hold about 1%. Sample: PBMCs. These receptors originate from a woman aged 25 to 39 in good health and CMV-seropositive.

The V gene is TRBV28, the J gene TRBJ2-1; 14 nucleotides agree with TRBD2. This CDR3 has 18 residues. Germline-derived CDR1 and CDR2 are MDHEN and SYDVKM. V was clipped by 5 bases and J by 0 bases; unmatched bases: 6. The CDR3 sequence is CASSPGTSGRSSYNEQFF. The CDR3 DNA follows: TGTGCCAGCAGTCCCGGGACTAGCGGGAGAAGCTCCTACAATGAGCAGTTCTTC.

The chain recombines TRBV28 with TRBJ2-2; D possibly matches TRBD1 or TRBD2 (5 bases each). CDR1 is MDHEN and CDR2 is SYDVKM in the germline V gene. This CDR3 contains 16 residues. The ends were cut back, 6 bases at V and 0 bases at J, with 14 bases in the middle. As DNA, the CDR3 is TGTGCCAGCAGCCTCCTGAGGGGTGCGAACACCGGGGAGCTGTTTTTT. This sequence encodes CASSLLRGANTGELFF.

This clone was found once. The gene calls are TRBV13 and TRBJ1-2; 7 nucleotides match TRBD1. Germline CDR1 and CDR2: PRHDT and FYEKMQ (reference sequence). The CDR3 length is 14 residues. V shed 7 bases, J shed 0 bases, and the junction held 5 bases outside the gene matches. For the CDR3, the DNA is TGTGCCAGCAAGGGGGACAGATCTAACTATGGCTACACCTTC. Translated, it gives CASKGDRSNYGYTF. Filled out from reference TRBV13 and TRBJ1-2, the complete variable domain reads AAGVIQSPRHLIKEKRETATLKCYPIPRHDTVYWYQQGPGQDPQFLISFYEKMQSDKGSIPDRFSAQQFSDYHSELNMSSLELGDSALYFCASKGDRSNYGYTFGSGTRLTVV.

The gene calls are TRBV19 and TRBJ2-2, with 8 bases aligning to TRBD2. The germline V gene has CDR1 LNHDA and CDR2 SQIVND (reference sequence). The CDR3 extends over 17 amino acids. J gave up 4 bases and V 4 bases, and 11 bases lay outside the gene matches. The CDR3 sequence: CASSRPDGLAVTGELFF. CDR3 DNA: TGTGCCAGTAGTAGGCCCGACGGACTAGCAGTCACCGGGGAGCTGTTTTTT.

J is TRBJ2-7 and V is TRBV6-6; 8 nucleotides agree with TRBD1. CDR3 length equals 14 residues. The V segment lost 8 bases and the J segment 6 bases; nucleotides outside the gene matches: 12. CDR1 MNHNY and CDR2 SVGAGI come from the germline V gene (reference sequence). For the CDR3, the DNA is TGTGCCAGCCTCCCCGGGACAGGATGGGGCGAGCAGTACTTC. Protein: CASLPGTGWGEQYF.

The V and J genes are TRBV7-6 and TRBJ2-3, with D maybe TRBD2 (6 bases). CDR1 SGHVS and CDR2 FNYEAQ come from the germline V gene. The CDR3 has 14 residues. The V end lost 5 bases, the J end lost 4 bases, and 13 bases lay between the germline ends. The CDR3 nucleotides are TGTGCCAGCAGCCCCATAGCGGTCTCAGATACGCAGTATTTT. It codes for CASSPIAVSDTQYF.

This rearrangement joins TRBV27 to TRBJ2-5; 13 bases fit TRBD2. The germline V gene has CDR1 MNHEY and CDR2 SMNVEV (reference sequence). Trimming removed 5 bases from V and 4 bases from J; junction bases left unmatched: 7. The CDR3 loop spans 16 amino acids. The CDR3 DNA sequence: TGTGCCAGCAGTCCTGACACTAGCGGGAGGGTAGAGACCCAGTACTTC. It codes for CASSPDTSGRVETQYF.

With respect to this clone: In the same sample, other DNA sequences code for this CDR3. CDR3 region: CAWSRWGGETQYF. DNA for the CDR3: TGTGCCTGGAGTAGGTGGGGCGGGGAGACCCAGTACTTC. V and J are TRBV30 and TRBJ2-5; D tentatively reads TRBD1 or TRBD2 (5 bases each). The CDR3 extends over 13 amino acids. Trimming took off 2 bases at V and 5 bases at J, with 12 bases between the two ends. Germline CDR1 reads GTSNPN; CDR2 reads SVGIG (reference sequence).

The V call is TRBV14, the J call TRBJ2-7, with D unresolved. V shed 0 bases and J shed 2 bases, with 2 bases lying between them. CDR3 size: 12 residues. CDR1 is SGHDN and CDR2 is FVKESK in the germline V gene. CDR3 sequence (DNA): TGTGCCAGCAGCCAAGATACCTACGAGCAGTACTTC. Translating gives CASSQDTYEQYF. The full variable domain, with the rest looked up from reference TRBV14 and TRBJ2-7, is EAGVTQFPSHSVIEKGQTVTLRCDPISGHDNLYWYRRVMGKEIKFLLHFVKESKQDESGMPNNRFLAERTGGTYSTLKVQPAELEDSGVYFCASSQDTYEQYFGPGTRLTVT.

The chain uses TRBV28 and TRBJ1-5, with D maybe TRBD1 (5 bases). In germline, CDR1 is MDHEN, CDR2 SYDVKM. The length of the CDR3 is 14 residues. V gave up 7 bases and J gave up 0 bases, with 10 bases separating them. The CDR3 loop reads CASMGQISNQPQHF. CDR3 bases: TGTGCCAGCATGGGGCAGATTAGCAATCAGCCCCAGCATTTT. The variable domain in full, with the rest retrieved from reference TRBV28 and TRBJ1-5, is DVKVTQSSRYLVKRTGEKVFLECVQDMDHENMFWYRQDPGLGLRLIYFSYDVKMKEKGDIPEGYSVSREKKERFSLILESASTNQTSMYLCASMGQISNQPQHFGDGTRLSIL.

The chain combines TRBV13 with TRBJ1-2, with D hard to call. The CDR3 loop spans 17 amino acids. Germline CDR1 reads PRHDT; CDR2 reads FYEKMQ (reference sequence). Trimming removed 3 bases from V and 2 bases from J, with 19 bases in between. CDR3 in DNA: TGTGCCAGCAGCTTTGCCGAAGGGCCGGACCGAAACTATGGCTACACCTTC. It codes for CASSFAEGPDRNYGYTF.

The V and J genes are TRBV9 and TRBJ2-2; 10 nucleotides agree with TRBD2. In germline, CDR1 is SGDLS, CDR2 YYNGEE. CDR3 length: 17 residues. J lost 1 base, V lost 2 bases, and 5 bases had no gene match. The CDR3 is CASSVPSGGLNTGELFF. The CDR3 DNA sequence: TGTGCCAGCAGCGTTCCTAGCGGGGGATTGAACACCGGGGAGCTGTTTTTT.

The chain recombines TRBV7-3 with TRBJ2-7, with 10 positions matching TRBD1. CDR3 length: 14 residues. Germline CDR1 is SGHTA and CDR2 is FQGTGA. Losses at the gene ends were 2 bases for V and 4 bases for J; bases not matched to a gene: 2. This CDR3 is CASSLQGQGYEQYF. In DNA, the CDR3 is TGTGCCAGCAGCTTACAGGGACAGGGGTACGAGCAGTACTTC.

This clone was seen only a few times. The V gene is TRBV30, the J gene TRBJ1-2; TRBD1 aligns across 7 bases. The CDR3 is made up of 13 amino acids. The ends lost 5 bases at V and 4 bases at J; junction bases unmatched: 7. Germline CDR1 is GTSNPN and CDR2 is SVGIG (reference sequence). The CDR3 bases are TGTGCCTGGGTCACAGGGGCCCCCTATGGCTACACCTTC. It translates to CAWVTGAPYGYTF.

The chain combines TRBV5-1 with TRBJ2-1; the match to TRBD1 covers 8 bases. V shed 3 bases, J shed 4 bases, and the junction held 6 bases outside the gene matches. CDR1 SGHRS and CDR2 YFSETQ come from the germline V gene. This CDR3 region has 15 residues. The CDR3 region is CASSSAGTGYNEQFF. For the CDR3, the DNA is TGCGCCAGCAGCTCGGCCGGGACAGGTTACAATGAGCAGTTCTTC.

V gene TRBV5-1 combines with J gene TRBJ1-1; weak D call: TRBD1 (5 bases). CDR3 size: 14 residues. From germline, CDR1 is SGHRS and CDR2 YFSETQ. Trimming pared 2 bases from V and 1 base from J, leaving 9 bases between. The CDR3: CASSFGAENTEAFF. CDR3 sequence (DNA): TGCGCCAGCAGCTTTGGGGCCGAGAACACTGAAGCTTTCTTT.

The CDR3 DNA reads as TGCGCCACCCAGCGAACCCTTAACAATGAGCAGTTCTTC. Protein sequence: CATQRTLNNEQFF. The gene calls are TRBV5-1 and TRBJ2-1; no definite D call. The CDR3 sequence is 13 residues long. Germline values: CDR1 SGHRS, CDR2 YFSETQ. V shed 9 bases and J shed 5 bases, with 15 bases lying between them.

The chain recombines TRBV9 with TRBJ2-2, with 8 bases matching TRBD1. The CDR3 is 15 residues long. Germline CDR1 reads SGDLS; CDR2 reads YYNGEE. The ends lost 3 bases at V and 5 bases at J; junction bases unmatched: 6. The CDR3 sequence: CASSDRDRRTGELFF. CDR3 nucleotides: TGTGCCAGCAGCGACCGGGACAGGAGAACCGGGGAGCTGTTTTTT. Together with reference TRBV9 and TRBJ2-2, the CDR3 gives the full variable domain: DSGVTQTPKHLITATGQRVTLRCSPRSGDLSVYWYQQSLDQGLQFLIQYYNGEERAKGNILERFSAQQFPDLHSELNLSSLELGDSALYFCASSDRDRRTGELFFGEGSRLTVL.

The count of this clone is one. This chain connects TRBV18 to TRBJ1-4; D is ambiguous. This CDR3 spans 14 amino acids. Per germline, CDR1 KGHSH and CDR2 LQKENI. V was shortened by 2 bases and J by 5 bases, with 9 bases between the two germline ends. The DNA for the CDR3 is TGTGCCAGCTCACCATTGGGCCACAATGAAAAACTGTTTTTT. This translates into CASSPLGHNEKLFF.

This sequence joins TRBV4-1 and TRBJ1-5, with D perhaps TRBD1 (6 bases). The CDR3 loop spans 15 amino acids. V was pared by 0 bases and J by 6 bases, with 12 bases between. CDR1 is MGHRA and CDR2 is YSYEKL in the germline V gene. The DNA of the CDR3 is TGCGCCAGCAGCCAAGATCCGGGGGGGGCTCAGCCCCAGCATTTT. Its protein product is CASSQDPGGAQPQHF.

The J gene is TRBJ2-5, the V gene TRBV7-2, with D unclear. The CDR3 consists of 13 residues. Trimming left V 0 bases short and J 1 base short, with 3 bases between. Germline V gene lookup returns CDR1 SGHTA and CDR2 FQGNSA. This CDR3 is CASSLAPQETQYF. DNA for the CDR3: TGTGCCAGCAGCTTAGCCCCCCAAGAGACCCAGTACTTC. The full variable domain, completed using reference TRBV7-2 and TRBJ2-5, is GAGVSQSPSNKVTEKGKDVELRCDPISGHTALYWYRQSLGQGLEFLIYFQGNSAPDKSGLPSDRFSAERTGGSVSTLTIQRTQQEDSAVYLCASSLAPQETQYFGPGTRLLVL.

The rearrangement joins TRBV4-3 to TRBJ1-4; TRBD1 matches 9 bases. Trimming removed 6 bases from V and 6 bases from J; junction bases left unmatched: 5. The CDR3 extends over 14 amino acids. In germline, CDR1 is LGHNA, CDR2 YSLEER. This CDR3 reads CASSPRQGDEKLFF. CDR3 sequence (DNA): TGCGCCAGCAGTCCCCGACAGGGGGATGAAAAACTGTTTTTT.

V and J are TRBV6-5 and TRBJ1-4; D is unclear. Between the trimmed V and J ends, which lost 0 bases and 11 bases, there was a span of 4 bases. The CDR3 length is 11 residues. Germline CDR1 reads MNHEY; CDR2 reads SVGAGI. The CDR3 is CASSYSKKLFF. CDR3 nucleotides: TGTGCCAGCAGTTACTCGAAGAAACTGTTTTTT.

This chain links TRBV2 with TRBJ1-6; D may be TRBD1 (6 bases). Germline V gives CDR1 SNHLY, CDR2 FYNNEI. The CDR3 contains 14 residues. Trimming took off 4 bases at V and 7 bases at J, with 11 bases between the two ends. This chain's CDR3 is CASSVIQGNSPLHF. For the CDR3, the DNA is TGTGCCAGCAGTGTGATCCAGGGGAATTCACCCCTCCACTTT. Full variable domain (missing parts from reference TRBV2 and TRBJ1-6): EPEVTQTPSHQVTQMGQEVILRCVPISNHLYFYWYRQILGQKVEFLVSFYNNEISEKSEIFDDQFSVERPDGSNFTLKIRSTKLEDSAMYFCASSVIQGNSPLHFGNGTRLTVT.

J is TRBJ2-6 and V is TRBV18; D could derive from TRBD1 or TRBD2 (5 bases each). Per germline, CDR1 KGHSH and CDR2 LQKENI. The ends were cut back, 6 bases at V and 4 bases at J, with 10 bases in the middle. CDR3 length equals 14 residues. This CDR3 reads CASSPGAGANVLTF. The CDR3 region has the DNA TGTGCCAGCTCCCCCGGGGCCGGGGCCAACGTCCTGACTTTC. The whole variable domain, filled in from reference TRBV18 and TRBJ2-6, reads NAGVMQNPRHLVRRRGQEARLRCSPMKGHSHVYWYRQLPEEGLKFMVYLQKENIIDESGMPKERFSAEFPKEGPSILRIQQVVRGDSAAYFCASSPGAGANVLTFGAGSRLTVL.

The chain links TRBV6-1 to TRBJ2-2; possible D gene TRBD1, 5 bases. The V and J ends lost 4 bases and 6 bases respectively, with 18 bases between them. This CDR3 is built from 16 residues. The germline V gene has CDR1 MNHNS and CDR2 SASEGT. The CDR3 DNA follows: TGTGCCAGCAGTGCCCTGGTATTAGGGGTCCCCGGGGAGCTGTTTTTT. Its translation: CASSALVLGVPGELFF.